A selection of T cell receptor beta chains follows, all from one sample in a study of cytomegalovirus exposure and HLA in healthy donors. Method: immunoSEQ multiplex PCR; TCRdb's copy keeps in-frame clones and lacks some. This sample yields some 150,000 clones, of which around 78% are seen a single time; less than 2% belongs to the top ten. The sequencing input was PBMCs. Receptors were obtained from a female donor in good health and CMV-seropositive. Both conserved end residues are part of each CDR3. Fields, in order: V gene, D gene, J gene, clone size, CDR3 protein, CDR3 DNA. The D gene is left open where the match is weak. Where a row states a size, it is once, few, many or the class of an expanded clone; other rows omit it.

TRBV10-3	TRBD2	TRBJ2-3	-	CAIVGGSTDTQYF	TGTGCCATCGTGGGGGGGAGCACAGATACGCAGTATTTT
TRBV6-1	TRBD1	TRBJ1-2	-	CASSEALLGQGNGYTF	TGTGCCAGCAGTGAAGCACTTCTTGGACAGGGGAATGGCTACACCTTC
TRBV27	TRBD2	TRBJ2-3	-	CASWTRTNTDTQYF	TGTGCCAGCTGGACTAGGACTAACACAGATACGCAGTATTTT
TRBV6-6	-	TRBJ1-1	-	CASSARENTEAFF	TGTGCCAGCAGTGCGAGGGAGAACACTGAAGCTTTCTTT
TRBV5-1	-	TRBJ2-1	-	CASRQGHEQFF	TGCGCCAGCAGGCAGGGTCATGAGCAGTTCTTC
TRBV6-5	-	TRBJ1-3	few	CASREPWGNTIYF	TGTGCCAGCAGGGAGCCATGGGGAAACACCATATATTTT
TRBV5-1	TRBD1	TRBJ1-1	-	CASSSGRGSPRIGTEAFF	TGCGCCAGCAGCTCTGGCAGGGGGAGCCCTCGTATTGGCACTGAAGCTTTCTTT
TRBV14	-	TRBJ2-5	-	CASSVGLSETQYF	TGTGCCAGCAGCGTCGGTCTATCGGAGACCCAGTACTTC
TRBV2	-	TRBJ2-1	-	CASSEVAPSNEQFF	TGTGCCAGCAGTGAAGTAGCCCCTTCCAATGAGCAGTTCTTC
TRBV21-1	-	TRBJ2-1	-	CASSIKTRLAVYNEQFF	TGTGCCAGCAGCATAAAAACCCGACTAGCTGTCTACAATGAGCAGTTCTTC
TRBV7-9	TRBD2	TRBJ2-3	-	CASSPTGTSGDTQYF	TGTGCCAGCAGCCCTACCGGGACTAGCGGGGATACGCAGTATTTT
TRBV7-2	TRBD2	TRBJ2-7	-	CASSLGSGVSYEQYF	TGTGCCAGCAGCTTAGGTAGCGGGGTCTCCTACGAGCAGTACTTC
TRBV7-6	-	TRBJ2-7	-	CASSYILGGTETYEQYF	TGTGCCAGCAGCTATATACTCGGGGGAACGGAAACCTACGAGCAGTACTTC
TRBV7-7	TRBD2	TRBJ2-7	-	CASSLKAGYEQYF	TGTGCCAGCAGCTTAAAAGCGGGGTACGAGCAGTACTTC
TRBV4-1	TRBD2	TRBJ2-1	few	CASSQRTSGPSSYNEQFF	TGCGCCAGCAGCCAACGTACTAGCGGGCCTAGCTCCTACAATGAGCAGTTCTTC
TRBV7-9	-	TRBJ2-2	-	CASSLSGTGELFF	TGTGCCAGCAGCCTTAGCGGCACCGGGGAGCTGTTTTTT
TRBV5-1	TRBD2	TRBJ2-3	-	CASSFTSGTDTQYF	TGCGCCAGCAGCTTTACTAGCGGGACAGATACGCAGTATTTT
TRBV6-1	-	TRBJ2-5	-	CASSVGVQETQYF	TGTGCCAGCAGTGTCGGGGTTCAAGAGACCCAGTACTTC
TRBV9	TRBD2	TRBJ2-5	-	CASSTDSGRAETQYF	TGTGCCAGCAGCACCGATAGCGGGAGGGCAGAGACCCAGTACTTC
TRBV5-4	-	TRBJ2-5	few	CATGLSQETQYF	TGTGCCACGGGACTCAGCCAAGAGACCCAGTACTTC
TRBV7-9	-	TRBJ1-3	-	CASSLGVSGNTIYF	TGTGCCAGCAGCTTGGGAGTCTCTGGAAACACCATATATTTT
TRBV6-5	-	TRBJ1-2	-	CASSSRQVNYGYTF	TGTGCCAGCAGTTCACGACAGGTTAACTATGGCTACACCTTC
TRBV5-4	-	TRBJ2-3	once	CASSLGGWSTDTQYF	TGTGCCAGCAGCTTAGGGGGATGGAGCACAGATACGCAGTATTTT
TRBV27	-	TRBJ1-4	-	CASSFQGVGEKLFF	TGTGCCAGCAGTTTTCAAGGGGTTGGTGAAAAACTGTTTTTT
TRBV21-1	-	TRBJ2-7	-	CASSNQTSGLTVPSYEQYF	TGTGCCAGCAGCAATCAGACTAGCGGTCTAACAGTCCCTTCCTACGAGCAGTACTTC
TRBV4-1	TRBD1	TRBJ1-2	-	CASSQVISGQVGYRYTF	TGCGCCAGCAGCCAAGTAATTTCGGGACAGGTGGGGTATCGCTACACCTTC
TRBV2	-	TRBJ1-6	few	CASSATGQNSPLHF	TGTGCCAGCAGTGCGACAGGCCAGAATTCACCCCTCCACTTT
TRBV6-1	TRBD1	TRBJ2-4	few	CASSEVYQGVNIQYF	TGTGCCAGCAGTGAAGTTTATCAGGGGGTCAACATTCAGTACTTC
TRBV2	-	TRBJ2-5	-	CASGWDSRETQYF	TGTGCCAGCGGCTGGGACTCACGGGAGACCCAGTACTTC
TRBV12-5	-	TRBJ2-3	-	CASGLTLPGEVTDTQYF	TGTGCTAGTGGTTTGACCCTCCCGGGGGAGGTTACAGATACGCAGTATTTT
TRBV5-4	TRBD1	TRBJ2-3	-	CASSLGLQGGDTQYF	TGTGCCAGCAGCTTGGGGCTACAGGGGGGAGATACGCAGTATTTT
TRBV5-1	-	TRBJ2-6	-	CASRLVTGANVLTF	TGCGCCAGCAGACTTGTAACTGGGGCCAACGTCCTGACTTTC
TRBV2	-	TRBJ1-1	-	CASSVQGMNTEAFF	TGTGCCAGCAGTGTGCAGGGAATGAACACTGAAGCTTTCTTT
TRBV18	-	TRBJ2-2	-	CASSPLSGNTGELFF	TGTGCCAGCTCACCGCTTAGCGGGAACACCGGGGAGCTGTTTTTT
TRBV6-5	-	TRBJ2-7	-	CASSGRVQGYEQYF	TGTGCCAGCAGTGGCCGGGTCCAGGGGTACGAGCAGTACTTC
TRBV14	-	TRBJ2-5	-	CASSQAATETQYF	TGTGCCAGCAGCCAAGCAGCGACGGAGACCCAGTACTTC
TRBV4-1	TRBD1	TRBJ1-2	-	CASSQGGQGARDGYTF	TGCGCCAGCAGCCAAGGGGGACAGGGGGCGCGCGATGGCTACACCTTC
TRBV11-3	-	TRBJ2-7	-	CASSQGGEQYF	TGTGCCAGCAGCCAAGGGGGCGAGCAGTACTTC
TRBV9	TRBD1	TRBJ1-2	-	CASSVGDSRLRSYTF	TGTGCCAGCAGCGTAGGGGACAGCCGTTTACGGAGCTACACCTTC
TRBV6-8	-	TRBJ1-2	once	CAKSRGITGTATYGYTF	TGTGCCAAATCGCGGGGGATAACAGGGACGGCAACCTATGGCTACACCTTC